The next 9 T cell receptor beta chains were all read from a single sample in a study of preoperative IRX-2 immunotherapy in early breast cancer. Stated treatment: preoperative locoregional IRX-2 cytokine immunotherapy. Here immunoSEQ multiplex PCR was the method, and the copy in TCRdb shows in-frame clones only, minus some. The repertoire holds 35,000 to 55,000 clones, about 95% seen once, with about 1.6% in the top ten. The input for sequencing was tumor tissue, taken after IRX-2 immunotherapy. The source is a human donor with breast cancer.

This clone was observed a few times. The CDR3 loop is CASSLEGRITEAFF. The CDR3 DNA is TGTGCCAGCAGCTTGGAGGGAAGGATCACTGAAGCTTTCTTT. V and J are TRBV7-2 and TRBJ1-1, with unresolved D. This CDR3 comprises 14 residues. The V gene lost 3 bases and the J gene lost 4 bases, with 12 bases spanning the gap. From germline, CDR1 is SGHTA and CDR2 FQGNSA.

This chain joins TRBV7-8 and TRBJ1-4; D not resolved. The germline V gene has CDR1 SGHVS and CDR2 FQNEAQ. The CDR3 spans 12 residues. V dropped 6 bases and J dropped 4 bases, with 6 bases sitting between them. The chain's CDR3 is CASSPFNEKLFF. In DNA, the CDR3 is TGTGCCAGCAGTCCCTTTAATGAAAAACTGTTTTTT.

J is TRBJ1-1 and V is TRBV2; TRBD1 might be the D (6 bases). V lost 4 bases and J lost 4, with 19 bases in between. The CDR3 has 16 residues. Germline lookup yields CDR1 SNHLY and CDR2 FYNNEI. In DNA form, the CDR3 reads TGTGCCAGCAGTGTTGATTCGGGGGGGCCGGGCACTGAAGCTTTCTTT. Its translation: CASSVDSGGPGTEAFF.

The chain is built from TRBV18 and TRBJ1-1, with D possibly being TRBD1 (6 bases). Germline V gene data show CDR1 as KGHSH and CDR2 as LQKENI. CDR3 length: 14 residues. The ends were cut back, 0 bases at V and 6 bases at J, with 11 bases in the middle. The CDR3 protein is CASSPPSGAPEAFF. The CDR3, as DNA: TGTGCCAGCTCACCACCTTCGGGGGCGCCTGAAGCTTTCTTT.

The chain carries TRBV9 and TRBJ1-5; D call uncertain. The CDR3 sequence is 12 residues long. Trimming took 0 bases from V and 11 from J, leaving 9 bases between them. Germline-derived CDR1 and CDR2 are SGDLS and YYNGEE. CDR3 bases: TGTGCCAGCAGCGTAGACGTAGGGTCCCAGCATTTT. As protein: CASSVDVGSQHF.

The chain links TRBV18 to TRBJ2-5, with TRBD2 as a possible D gene (5 bases). V gave up 3 bases and J gave up 4 bases, with 9 bases separating them. This CDR3 contains 13 residues. Per the germline V gene, CDR1 is KGHSH and CDR2 is LQKENI. CDR3 DNA sequence: TGTGCCAGCTCACCGACCCGGGGAGAGACCCAGTACTTC. Translated, it gives CASSPTRGETQYF.

This chain joins TRBV7-2 and TRBJ2-1; a possible D gene is TRBD2 (6 bases). Germline CDR1 is SGHTA and CDR2 is FQGNSA. The CDR3 spans 14 residues. Trimming left V 0 bases short and J 4 bases short, with 7 bases between. CDR3 bases: TGTGCCAGCAGCTTAGCGGGGGGATACAATGAGCAGTTCTTC. This translates into CASSLAGGYNEQFF.

The CDR3 sequence: CAISSTGQGDDTQYF. The CDR3 nucleotides read TGTGCCATCAGTAGTACGGGACAGGGCGACGATACGCAGTATTTT. The rearrangement uses TRBV10-3 and TRBJ2-3, with 9 bases that match TRBD1. V lost 5 bases and J lost 6; bases outside the gene matches: 9. This CDR3 has 15 amino acids. Germline values: CDR1 ENHRY, CDR2 SYGVKD.

The gene calls are TRBV4-2 and TRBJ2-3, with 14 bases that match TRBD2. The germline V gene has CDR1 LGHNA and CDR2 YNFKEQ. The CDR3 totals 18 residues. V dropped 1 base and J dropped 1; count of bases not matched to a gene: 4. The CDR3 protein is CASSQARLAGGGTDTQYF. CDR3 nucleotide sequence: TGTGCCAGCAGCCAAGCGAGACTAGCGGGGGGGGGCACAGATACGCAGTATTTT.